Listed below are T cell receptor beta chains from one sample, sequenced in a study of human thymus T cells. TCRdb keeps only in-frame clones here, not all; method: immunoSEQ multiplex PCR. The sample yields approximately 49,000 clones, about 95% seen once. The sample comprised blood. The source is a girl less than two years old with a congenital heart defect but otherwise immunologically healthy. Both conserved end residues are part of each CDR3. D genes are given only for firm matches. Clone size, where shown, is once, few, many, or a class for clones that have expanded.

CDR3 protein: CASSLAGTGPYGYTF; CDR3 DNA: TGCGCCAGCAGCTTGGCCGGGACAGGACCTTATGGCTACACCTTC; V gene: TRBV5-1; D gene: TRBD1; J gene: TRBJ1-2; clone size: -
CDR3 protein: CSVDRGLDEQYF; CDR3 DNA: TGCAGCGTTGACAGGGGGCTCGACGAGCAGTACTTC; V gene: TRBV29-1; D gene: TRBD1; J gene: TRBJ2-7; clone size: -
CDR3 protein: CASSQVQGEANEQYF; CDR3 DNA: TGTGCCAGCAGCCAAGTTCAGGGGGAAGCTAACGAGCAGTACTTC; V gene: TRBV4-2; D gene: TRBD1; J gene: TRBJ2-7; clone size: -
CDR3 protein: CASSVEGNEQFF; CDR3 DNA: TGTGCCAGCAGCGTAGAGGGGAATGAGCAGTTCTTC; V gene: TRBV9; D gene: -; J gene: TRBJ2-1; clone size: -
CDR3 protein: CAWRGGLAKNIQYF; CDR3 DNA: TGTGCCTGGCGAGGGGGGCTAGCCAAAAACATTCAGTACTTC; V gene: TRBV30; D gene: -; J gene: TRBJ2-4; clone size: -
CDR3 protein: CASSKVVAGVSGTDTQYF; CDR3 DNA: TGTGCCAGCAGCAAAGTGGTAGCGGGAGTTTCGGGCACAGATACGCAGTATTTT; V gene: TRBV21-1; D gene: -; J gene: TRBJ2-3; clone size: -
CDR3 protein: CASSQWEEQYF; CDR3 DNA: TGTGCCAGCAGTCAATGGGAGGAGCAGTACTTC; V gene: TRBV28; D gene: -; J gene: TRBJ2-7; clone size: -
CDR3 protein: CASSLEMNTEAFF; CDR3 DNA: TGCGCCAGCAGCCTCGAGATGAACACTGAAGCTTTCTTT; V gene: TRBV5-1; D gene: -; J gene: TRBJ1-1; clone size: once
CDR3 protein: CASSQIRGYVGELFF; CDR3 DNA: TGTGCCAGCAGTCAAATCCGGGGATATGTCGGGGAGCTGTTTTTT; V gene: TRBV11-2; D gene: -; J gene: TRBJ2-2; clone size: -
CDR3 protein: CAALQGSKETQYF; CDR3 DNA: TGTGCCGCCCTACAGGGGAGTAAAGAGACCCAGTACTTC; V gene: TRBV6-1; D gene: TRBD1; J gene: TRBJ2-5; clone size: -
CDR3 protein: CSVSGTSSYNEQFF; CDR3 DNA: TGCAGCGTTAGCGGGACGAGCTCCTACAATGAGCAGTTCTTC; V gene: TRBV29-1; D gene: TRBD2; J gene: TRBJ2-1; clone size: -
CDR3 protein: CASSSEYGELFF; CDR3 DNA: TGTGCCAGCTCATCCGAGTACGGGGAGCTGTTTTTT; V gene: TRBV18; D gene: -; J gene: TRBJ2-2; clone size: -
CDR3 protein: CASSVGDNEQFF; CDR3 DNA: TGTGCCAGCAGCGTAGGAGATAATGAGCAGTTCTTC; V gene: TRBV9; D gene: -; J gene: TRBJ2-1; clone size: -
CDR3 protein: CASSLGGAGELFF; CDR3 DNA: TGTGCCAGCAGCTTAGGAGGGGCCGGGGAGCTGTTTTTT; V gene: TRBV13; D gene: -; J gene: TRBJ2-2; clone size: -
CDR3 protein: CASSFPKIRGRDEQYF; CDR3 DNA: TGTGCCAGCAGTTTTCCGAAGATCAGGGGGCGAGACGAGCAGTACTTC; V gene: TRBV7-2; D gene: TRBD1; J gene: TRBJ2-7; clone size: -
CDR3 protein: CASRDNIRGSTQYF; CDR3 DNA: TGTGCCAGCAGAGATAACATTCGGGGCAGTACGCAGTATTTT; V gene: TRBV6-1; D gene: -; J gene: TRBJ2-3; clone size: once
CDR3 protein: CASSATSGGDYEQYF; CDR3 DNA: TGTGCCAGTAGCGCGACTAGCGGGGGAGACTACGAGCAGTACTTC; V gene: TRBV19; D gene: TRBD2; J gene: TRBJ2-7; clone size: -
CDR3 protein: CASSPPGGLGNEQFF; CDR3 DNA: TGTGCCAGTAGCCCCCCAGGCGGACTGGGCAATGAGCAGTTCTTC; V gene: TRBV19; D gene: -; J gene: TRBJ2-1; clone size: -
CDR3 protein: CASRGGAGNTIYF; CDR3 DNA: TGTGCCAGCAGAGGGGGAGCTGGAAACACCATATATTTT; V gene: TRBV9; D gene: -; J gene: TRBJ1-3; clone size: -
CDR3 protein: CASTRGAYTGELFF; CDR3 DNA: TGTGCCAGCACGCGCGGGGCTTACACCGGGGAGCTGTTTTTT; V gene: TRBV9; D gene: -; J gene: TRBJ2-2; clone size: -
CDR3 protein: CASSEKRTGSNEKLFF; CDR3 DNA: TGTGCCAGCAGTGAAAAACGGACAGGTTCTAATGAAAAACTGTTTTTT; V gene: TRBV25-1; D gene: TRBD1; J gene: TRBJ1-4; clone size: -
CDR3 protein: CASSRPQETQYF; CDR3 DNA: TGCGCCAGCAGCCGCCCACAAGAGACCCAGTACTTC; V gene: TRBV4-1; D gene: -; J gene: TRBJ2-5; clone size: once
CDR3 protein: CASSPQGNSDEQYF; CDR3 DNA: TGTGCCAGCAGTCCTCAGGGGAATTCCGACGAGCAGTACTTC; V gene: TRBV27; D gene: -; J gene: TRBJ2-7; clone size: -
CDR3 protein: CASSFQYTQGTQYF; CDR3 DNA: TGTGCCAGCAGTTTCCAATACACCCAAGGGACCCAGTACTTC; V gene: TRBV28; D gene: -; J gene: TRBJ2-5; clone size: -
CDR3 protein: CASSSLQGLNTEAFF; CDR3 DNA: TGTGCCAGCAGTTCCCTTCAGGGCTTGAACACTGAAGCTTTCTTT; V gene: TRBV6-6; D gene: -; J gene: TRBJ1-1; clone size: -
CDR3 protein: CASSHTPTSGYNEQFF; CDR3 DNA: TGCGCCAGCAGCCATACCCCGACTAGCGGATACAATGAGCAGTTCTTC; V gene: TRBV4-1; D gene: TRBD2; J gene: TRBJ2-1; clone size: -